What follows describes a single TCR beta chain. The antigen is undetermined. This specimen belongs to a study of CD8 T cells in ankylosing spondylitis. Whole-study findings and limits: A motif in TCR beta, a set of roughly eight highly homologous variants, appeared characteristic of ankylosing spondylitis blood.

TCRdb re-derived calls from the 5' RACE reads in MiXCR, one entry per CDR3 protein. The sample lists fewer than 750,000 distinct CDR3 sequences, over 15% occurring once. The TCR sequence derives from a male donor with ankylosing spondylitis. The sequenced sample was blood, either unsorted or a sorted T cell fraction (not recorded which).

The CDR3 region is CASSRTDTAGPQHF. The CDR3 DNA sequence: TGTGCCAGCTCACGGACTGACACCGCCGGGCCCCAGCATTTT. V usage is TRBV18 and J usage is TRBJ1-5; no firm D call. V lost 4 bases, J lost 9 bases, and 16 bases lay in between. Germline V gene data show CDR1 as KGHSH and CDR2 as LQKENI. This CDR3 is built from 14 residues.